These 22 T cell receptor beta chains were all obtained from the same sample, sequenced in a study of cytomegalovirus exposure and HLA in healthy donors. The PCR had 60 Vbeta and 13 Jbeta primers. TCRdb's table, derived via immunoSEQ multiplex PCR, lists solely in-frame clones and lacks some. Of about 120,000 clones listed, less than 80% are singletons. Sequenced: PBMCs. All receptors derive from a woman aged 45-65 years in good health and CMV-seropositive.

A word on this clone: A junction end diverges from the germline sequence, so it may reflect a read error. The chain recombines TRBV4-2 with TRBJ1-2, with a possible D match to TRBD1 (6 bases). Germline lookup yields CDR1 LGHNA and CDR2 YNFKEQ. The CDR3 covers 13 residues. The CDR3 nucleotides read TGTGCCAGCAGCCAAGTATTCGACAGGCCAGACTCCTTC. As protein: CASSQVFDRPDSF.

V is TRBV27 and J is TRBJ1-6; the match to TRBD1 covers 8 bases. The ends lost 5 bases at V and 3 bases at J; junction bases unmatched: 3. The CDR3 is 15 amino acids. Germline CDR1 MNHEY, CDR2 SMNVEV (reference sequence). In DNA, the CDR3 is TGTGCCAGCAGTCTAGGGACAGGCTATAATTCACCCCTCCACTTT. This sequence encodes CASSLGTGYNSPLHF.

This CDR3 reads CASSPRAITTNEKLFF. DNA of the CDR3: TGTGCCAGCAGCCCCAGGGCCATTACAACTAATGAAAAACTGTTTTTT. The V gene is TRBV7-8, the J gene TRBJ1-4, with D possibly being TRBD1 (5 bases). The germline V gene has CDR1 SGHVS and CDR2 FQNEAQ. V lost 5 bases to trimming and J lost 0 bases, with 13 bases between them. This CDR3 region has 16 residues.

V and J are TRBV7-7 and TRBJ1-3; D unresolved. V was shortened by 2 bases and J by 6 bases, with 17 bases between the two germline ends. CDR3 size: 16 residues. The germline gives CDR1 SSHAT, CDR2 FNYEAQ (reference sequence). Here the CDR3 reads CASSLCRCSTENTIYF. The DNA for the CDR3 is TGTGCCAGCAGCTTATGCAGGTGTTCTACCGAAAACACCATATATTTT.

The chain carries TRBV4-3 and TRBJ1-4; the match to TRBD1 covers 7 bases. Germline-derived CDR1 and CDR2 are LGHNA and YSLEER. Trimming at V came to 0 bases and at J to 4 bases, leaving 5 bases not matched to a gene. The CDR3 contains 16 residues. DNA of the CDR3: TGCGCCAGCAGCCAAGACGGGGGACAGAGTAATGAAAAACTGTTTTTT. Translated: CASSQDGGQSNEKLFF.

CDR3 nucleotide sequence: TGTGCCAGCAGTTTCGGGGTGGCGAACACTGAAGCTTTCTTT. It specifies CASSFGVANTEAFF. The rearrangement joins TRBV27 to TRBJ1-1; no clear D. This CDR3 is 14 amino acids long. V shed 3 bases and J shed 1 base, with 9 bases lying between them. Germline lookup yields CDR1 MNHEY and CDR2 SMNVEV (reference sequence).

V usage is TRBV19 and J usage is TRBJ1-5, with 11 bases matching TRBD1. Germline trimming cut 6 bases from V and 6 bases from J; bases unmatched to any gene: 10. Germline CDR1 is LNHDA and CDR2 is SQIVND (reference sequence). This CDR3 contains 16 residues. In nucleotides, the CDR3 is TGTGCCAGTAGAAACCGGGGACAGGGGGTTGTTCAGCCCCAGCATTTT. Its protein is CASRNRGQGVVQPQHF.

This clone was counted between two and nine times. The CDR3 loop reads CAWSYKDSSYNSPLHF. The DNA of the CDR3 is TGTGCCTGGAGTTACAAGGACAGCTCCTATAATTCACCCCTCCACTTT. The chain employs TRBV30 and TRBJ1-6; possible D gene TRBD1, 6 bases. This CDR3 is built from 16 residues. V dropped 2 bases and J dropped 0 bases, with 11 bases sitting between them. The germline CDR1 and CDR2 sequences are GTSNPN and SVGIG (reference sequence).

The chain carries TRBV7-2 and TRBJ1-2; 8 nucleotides match TRBD1. V gave up 1 base and J gave up 4 bases; unmatched junction bases: 17. Germline CDR1 and CDR2: SGHTA and FQGNSA. CDR3 length: 19 amino acids. CDR3 residues: CASSLVLGQDLEGAYGYTF. The CDR3 DNA sequence: TGTGCCAGCAGCTTAGTTTTGGGACAGGACCTGGAAGGGGCCTATGGCTACACCTTC.

This chain links TRBV19 with TRBJ1-2; 9 bases match TRBD1. Germline-derived CDR1 and CDR2 are LNHDA and SQIVND (reference sequence). This CDR3 comprises 14 residues. The V gene end was trimmed by 4 bases and the J gene end by 4 bases; junction bases not matched to a gene: 4. CDR3 protein: CASSNPGQGYGYTF. CDR3 coding DNA: TGTGCCAGTAGTAACCCGGGACAGGGCTATGGCTACACCTTC.

In DNA, the CDR3 is TGCGCCAGCAGTGAGTACAGGGTCGGCGAGCAGTACTTC. Its translation: CASSEYRVGEQYF. This chain connects TRBV10-1 to TRBJ2-7; TRBD1 is a possible D gene (6 bases). Germline V gives CDR1 WNHNN, CDR2 SYGVQD (reference sequence). V gave up 1 base and J gave up 6 bases, with 10 bases separating them. This CDR3 contains 13 residues.

This chain connects TRBV30 to TRBJ2-7, with D possibly matching TRBD1 (6 bases). With 5 bases removed from V and 2 bases from J, the gap between germline ends came to 13 bases. CDR1 GTSNPN and CDR2 SVGIG come from the germline V gene (reference sequence). The CDR3 covers 13 residues. Written as DNA, the CDR3 is TGTGCCTGGGCGGTCAGGGGACCCTACGAGCAGTACTTC. This translates into CAWAVRGPYEQYF.

This clone was observed a handful of times. The chain joins TRBV7-8 to TRBJ1-6, with D perhaps TRBD1 (5 bases). Deletions cut 5 bases from V and 13 bases from J, with 15 bases between. The CDR3 totals 13 residues. Germline V gene lookup returns CDR1 SGHVS and CDR2 FQNEAQ. The DNA for the CDR3 is TGTGCCAGCAGCGTAGGGGCCCTACTCCCCCTCCACTTT. Residues: CASSVGALLPLHF.

This clone was found a few times. This chain connects TRBV6-5 to TRBJ1-1; D is possibly TRBD1 (5 bases). The length of the CDR3 is 14 residues. The germline gives CDR1 MNHEY, CDR2 SVGAGI. Trimming pared 2 bases from V and 5 bases from J, leaving 12 bases between. The CDR3 DNA reads TGTGCCAGCAGTTACGGTGGGGGGGTAACTGAAGCTTTCTTT. Residues: CASSYGGGVTEAFF.

The J gene is TRBJ1-2, the V gene TRBV11-2; TRBD1 might be the D (5 bases). V was cut by 0 bases and J by 8 bases, with 10 bases left in between. Germline CDR1 reads SGHAT; CDR2 reads FQNNGV. The CDR3 length is 13 residues. As DNA, the CDR3 is TGTGCCAGCAGCTTAGATCGGCAGGGCGGCTACACCTTC. Its protein product is CASSLDRQGGYTF.

The J gene is TRBJ1-1, the V gene TRBV30; maybe TRBD1 (5 bases). The CDR3 is made up of 12 amino acids. V was clipped by 3 bases and J by 11 bases, with 16 bases between them. Germline assignment: CDR1 GTSNPN and CDR2 SVGIG (reference sequence). This CDR3 is CAWRQRDRSAFF. CDR3 in DNA: TGTGCCTGGAGACAAAGAGACAGATCGGCTTTCTTT.

V gene TRBV7-6 combines with J gene TRBJ2-1, with 9 bases that match TRBD1. Trimming cost V 5 bases and J 9 bases; bases outside gene matches: 8. The CDR3 sequence is 14 residues long. Germline lookup yields CDR1 SGHVS and CDR2 FNYEAQ. The CDR3 bases are TGTGCCAGCAGCCCGGGACAGGGCGGCGGTGAGCAGTTCTTC. It is translated as CASSPGQGGGEQFF.

The chain joins TRBV6-1 to TRBJ1-5; TRBD1 is a possible D gene (6 bases). The CDR3 runs to 15 residues. V dropped 6 bases and J dropped 0 bases, with 12 bases sitting between them. Germline CDR1 reads MNHNS; CDR2 reads SASEGT. As DNA, the CDR3 is TGTGCCAGCAGGGACAGAACAAATAGCAATCAGCCCCAGCATTTT. Encoded protein: CASRDRTNSNQPQHF.

The chain recombines TRBV7-6 with TRBJ2-1, with D maybe TRBD2 (7 bases). Germline V CDR1 and CDR2: SGHVS, FNYEAQ. The V end lost 1 base, the J end lost 7 bases, and 14 bases lay between the germline ends. This CDR3 spans 15 amino acids. The CDR3 nucleotides read TGTGCCAGCAGCTTAGGAGGGGGGGCGGTGAATGAGCAGTTCTTC. Translated: CASSLGGGAVNEQFF.

The gene calls are TRBV27 and TRBJ2-1, with 7 bases that match TRBD2. The CDR3 consists of 15 residues. V shed 2 bases, J shed 7 bases, and the junction held 8 bases outside the gene matches. Germline V lookup: CDR1 MNHEY, CDR2 SMNVEV (reference sequence). Written as DNA, the CDR3 is TGTGCCAGCAGTTTAATGCGGGAGTCTGGGAATGAGCAGTTCTTC. Translation: CASSLMRESGNEQFF.

The chain combines TRBV4-2 with TRBJ2-3, with TRBD2 identical over 13 bases. From germline, CDR1 is LGHNA and CDR2 YNFKEQ. The V gene end was trimmed by 1 base and the J gene end by 3 bases; junction bases not matched to a gene: 4. CDR3 size: 17 residues. CDR3 bases: TGTGCCAGCAGCCAAGTTTCACTAGCGGGAGGGACAGATACGCAGTATTTT. Amino acid sequence: CASSQVSLAGGTDTQYF.

The rearrangement links TRBV7-2 to TRBJ2-5, with D possibly matching TRBD1 (6 bases). Germline V gene lookup returns CDR1 SGHTA and CDR2 FQGNSA. There are 16 residues in the CDR3. Trimming took off 5 bases at V and 0 bases at J, with 16 bases between the two ends. CDR3 sequence (DNA): TGTGCCAGCAGCCCCCAGGGGTCTTCGTACCAAGAGACCCAGTACTTC. Translated, it gives CASSPQGSSYQETQYF.